The source of this T cell receptor (beta chain) is a study of blood T cell repertoires in COVID-19. Germline values: CDR1 SGHNT, CDR2 YYREEE (reference sequence). This CDR3 has 15 amino acids. Germline trimming cut 4 bases from V and 4 bases from J; bases unmatched to any gene: 9. TCRdb's copy holds only in-frame clones and misses some; the assay was immunoSEQ multiplex PCR. The top ten hold roughly 2.9% of the sample, which has a few hundred thousand clones, 90% seen once. There are a few counts of this clone. What was sequenced was peripheral blood. This clonotype was sampled from a woman between 25 and 40 years old with COVID-19, enrolled during active disease. The genes are TRBV5-4 and TRBJ1-1; 8 nucleotides agree with TRBD1. CDR3 residues: CASSLPGGEGTEAFF. CDR3 bases: TGTGCCAGCAGCCTACCAGGGGGCGAAGGCACTGAAGCTTTCTTT.